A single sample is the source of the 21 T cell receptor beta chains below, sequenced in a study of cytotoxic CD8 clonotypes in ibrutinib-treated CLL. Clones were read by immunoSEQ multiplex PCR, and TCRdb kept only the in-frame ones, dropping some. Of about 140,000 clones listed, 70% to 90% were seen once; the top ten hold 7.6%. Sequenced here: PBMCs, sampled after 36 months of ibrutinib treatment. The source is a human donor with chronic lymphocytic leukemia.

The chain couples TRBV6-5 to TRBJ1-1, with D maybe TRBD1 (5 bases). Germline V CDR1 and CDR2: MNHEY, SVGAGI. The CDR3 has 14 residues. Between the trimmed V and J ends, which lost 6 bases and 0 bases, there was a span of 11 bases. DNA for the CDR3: TGTGCCAGCAGCCGCGACAGCATGAACACTGAAGCTTTCTTT. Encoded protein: CASSRDSMNTEAFF.

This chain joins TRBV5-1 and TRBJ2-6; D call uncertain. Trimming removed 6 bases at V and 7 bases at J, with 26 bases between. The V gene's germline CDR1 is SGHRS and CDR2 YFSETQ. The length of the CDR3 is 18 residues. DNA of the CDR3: TGCGCCAGCACCCTAACAACGAGTTTACCTCTGGGTGCCAACGTCCTGACTTTC. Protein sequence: CASTLTTSLPLGANVLTF.

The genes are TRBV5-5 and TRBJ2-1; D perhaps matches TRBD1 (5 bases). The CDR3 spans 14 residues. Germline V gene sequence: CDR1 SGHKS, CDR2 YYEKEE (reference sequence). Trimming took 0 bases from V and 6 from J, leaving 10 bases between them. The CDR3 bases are TGTGCCAGCAGCTTGGATGGGCAGGGCAATGAGCAGTTCTTC. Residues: CASSLDGQGNEQFF.

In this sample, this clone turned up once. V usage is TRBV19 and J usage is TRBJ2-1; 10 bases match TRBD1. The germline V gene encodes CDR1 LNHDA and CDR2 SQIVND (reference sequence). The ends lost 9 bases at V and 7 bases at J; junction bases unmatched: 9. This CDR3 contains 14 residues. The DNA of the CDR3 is TGTGCCAGCATCGGGACAGGGGACGGGAATGAGCAGTTCTTC. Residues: CASIGTGDGNEQFF.

The CDR3 loop is CASSSWGANSNQPQHF. The CDR3 nucleotides are TGTGCCAGCAGCTCCTGGGGAGCTAACAGCAATCAGCCCCAGCATTTT. The rearrangement links TRBV7-9 to TRBJ1-5; unclear D gene. Germline CDR1 SEHNR, CDR2 FQNEAQ (reference sequence). This CDR3 has 16 residues. Trimming took 4 bases from V and 1 from J, leaving 14 bases between them.

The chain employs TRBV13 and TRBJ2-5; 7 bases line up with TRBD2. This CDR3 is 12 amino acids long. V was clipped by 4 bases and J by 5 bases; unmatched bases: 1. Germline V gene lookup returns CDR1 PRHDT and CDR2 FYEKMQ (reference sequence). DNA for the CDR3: TGTGCCAGCAGCTGGGGGGGTGAGACCCAGTACTTC. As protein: CASSWGGETQYF.

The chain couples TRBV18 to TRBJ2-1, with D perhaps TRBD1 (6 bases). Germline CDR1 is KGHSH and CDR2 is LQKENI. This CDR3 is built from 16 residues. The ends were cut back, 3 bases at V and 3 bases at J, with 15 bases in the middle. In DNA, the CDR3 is TGTGCCAGCTCACCCCGACAGGCTCTGGTCTACAATGAGCAGTTCTTC. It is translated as CASSPRQALVYNEQFF.

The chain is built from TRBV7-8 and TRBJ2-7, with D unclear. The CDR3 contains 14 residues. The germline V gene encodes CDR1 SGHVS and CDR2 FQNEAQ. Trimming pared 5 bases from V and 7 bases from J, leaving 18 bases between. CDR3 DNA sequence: TGTGCCAGCAGCCCGTGGGCCGCTCTCGGGGAGCAGTACTTC. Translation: CASSPWAALGEQYF.

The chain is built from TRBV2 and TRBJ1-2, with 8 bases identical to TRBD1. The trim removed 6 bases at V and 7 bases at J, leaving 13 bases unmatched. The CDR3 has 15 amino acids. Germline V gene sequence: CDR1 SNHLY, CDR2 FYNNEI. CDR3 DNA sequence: TGTGCCAGCAGGAGGGGACAGGCGATTACCCCTGGCTACACCTTC. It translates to CASRRGQAITPGYTF.

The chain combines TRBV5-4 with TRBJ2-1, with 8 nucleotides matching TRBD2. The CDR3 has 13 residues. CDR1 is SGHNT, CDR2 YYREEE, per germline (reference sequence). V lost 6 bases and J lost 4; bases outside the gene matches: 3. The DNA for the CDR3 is TGTGCCAGCACATCGGGGGGGTACAATGAGCAGTTCTTC. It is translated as CASTSGGYNEQFF.

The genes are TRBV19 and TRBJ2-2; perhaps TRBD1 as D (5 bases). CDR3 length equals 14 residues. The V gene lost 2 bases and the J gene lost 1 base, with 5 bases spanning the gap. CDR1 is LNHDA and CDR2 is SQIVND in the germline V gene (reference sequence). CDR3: CASSIQGNTGELFF. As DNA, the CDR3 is TGTGCCAGTAGTATACAGGGGAACACCGGGGAGCTGTTTTTT.

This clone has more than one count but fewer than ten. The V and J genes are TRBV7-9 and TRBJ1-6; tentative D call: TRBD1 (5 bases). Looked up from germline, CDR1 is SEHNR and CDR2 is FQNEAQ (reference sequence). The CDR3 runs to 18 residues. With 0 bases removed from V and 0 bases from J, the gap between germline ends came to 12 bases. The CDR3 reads CASSLAKGPSSYNSPLHF. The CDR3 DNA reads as TGTGCCAGCAGCTTAGCGAAGGGGCCGAGCTCCTATAATTCACCCCTCCACTTT.

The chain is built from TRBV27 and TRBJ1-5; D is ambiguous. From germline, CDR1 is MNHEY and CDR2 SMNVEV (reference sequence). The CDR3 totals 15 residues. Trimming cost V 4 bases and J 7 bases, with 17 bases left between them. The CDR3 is CASSSWAGGGQPQHF. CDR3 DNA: TGTGCCAGCAGTTCATGGGCAGGTGGTGGCCAGCCCCAGCATTTT.

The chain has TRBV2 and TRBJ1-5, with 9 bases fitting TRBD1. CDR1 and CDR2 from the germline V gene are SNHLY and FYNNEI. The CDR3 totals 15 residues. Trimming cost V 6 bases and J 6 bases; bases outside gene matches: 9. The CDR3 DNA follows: TGTGCCAGCAGGAAGCGGGAGGGACAGGGTCAGCCCCAGCATTTT. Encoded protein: CASRKREGQGQPQHF.

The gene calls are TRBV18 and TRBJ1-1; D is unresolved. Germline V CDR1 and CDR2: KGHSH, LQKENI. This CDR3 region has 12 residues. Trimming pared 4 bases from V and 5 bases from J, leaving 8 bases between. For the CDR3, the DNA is TGTGCCAGCTCACATCCTTTAACTGAAGCTTTCTTT. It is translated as CASSHPLTEAFF.

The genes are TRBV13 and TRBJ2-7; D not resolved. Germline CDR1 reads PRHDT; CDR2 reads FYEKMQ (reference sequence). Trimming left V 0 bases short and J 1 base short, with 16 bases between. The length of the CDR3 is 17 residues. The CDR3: CASSLGLVTHISYEQYF. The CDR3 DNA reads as TGTGCCAGCAGCTTAGGTTTAGTGACACACATTTCCTACGAGCAGTACTTC.

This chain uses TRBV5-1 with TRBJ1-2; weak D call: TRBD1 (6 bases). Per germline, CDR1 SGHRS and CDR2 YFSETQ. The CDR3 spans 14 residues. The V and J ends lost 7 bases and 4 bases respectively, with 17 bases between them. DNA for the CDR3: TGCGCCAGCCGCCCTGACAGGACAATCTATGGCTACACCTTC. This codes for CASRPDRTIYGYTF.

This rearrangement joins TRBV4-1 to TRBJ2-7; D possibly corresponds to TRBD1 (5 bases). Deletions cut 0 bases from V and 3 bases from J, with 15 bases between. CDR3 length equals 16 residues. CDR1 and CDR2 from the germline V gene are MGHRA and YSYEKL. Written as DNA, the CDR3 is TGCGCCAGCAGCCAAGAGGGGCGGAGAGTCTACTACGAGCAGTACTTC. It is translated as CASSQEGRRVYYEQYF.

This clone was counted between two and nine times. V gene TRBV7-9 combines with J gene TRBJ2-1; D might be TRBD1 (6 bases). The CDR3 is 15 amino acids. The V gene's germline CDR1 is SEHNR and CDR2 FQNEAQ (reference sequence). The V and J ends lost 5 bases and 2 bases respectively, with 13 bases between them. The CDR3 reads CASSPFSGAYNEQFF. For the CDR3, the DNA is TGTGCCAGCAGCCCCTTCTCAGGGGCCTACAATGAGCAGTTCTTC.

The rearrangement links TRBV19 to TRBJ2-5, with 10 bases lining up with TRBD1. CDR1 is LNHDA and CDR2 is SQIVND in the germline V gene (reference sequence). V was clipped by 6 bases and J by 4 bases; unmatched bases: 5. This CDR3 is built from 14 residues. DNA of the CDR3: TGTGCCAGTAGGTTGACAGGGGGCGGAGAGACCCAGTACTTC. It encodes CASRLTGGGETQYF.

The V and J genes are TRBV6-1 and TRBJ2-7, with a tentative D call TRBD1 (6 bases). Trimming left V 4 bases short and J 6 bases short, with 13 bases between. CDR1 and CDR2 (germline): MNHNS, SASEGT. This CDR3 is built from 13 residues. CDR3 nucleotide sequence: TGTGCCAGCAGTGCTCGGCAGACAGGCGAGCAGTACTTC. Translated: CASSARQTGEQYF.